The 17 T cell receptor beta chains below come from one sample, sequenced in a study of blood T cell repertoires in COVID-19. Using immunoSEQ multiplex PCR, the repertoire was profiled, and TCRdb retains in-frame clones only, with some absent. The sample holds hundreds of thousands of clones, about 89% seen once. Specimen: PBMCs or T cells enriched from blood (not recorded which). All receptors come from a middle-aged man in a cohort exposed to, infected with or recovered from COVID-19 (not recorded which).

The chain combines TRBV19 with TRBJ1-5; tentatively, D is TRBD1 (5 bases). V was pared by 3 bases and J by 0 bases, with 9 bases between. The CDR3 is 15 amino acids. The germline V gene has CDR1 LNHDA and CDR2 SQIVND (reference sequence). The CDR3 here is CASSMDNLSNQPQHF. The DNA for the CDR3 is TGTGCCAGTAGTATGGACAACCTTAGCAATCAGCCCCAGCATTTT.

This sequence joins TRBV30 and TRBJ1-5; D perhaps matches TRBD1 (6 bases). The CDR3 is 13 amino acids. V was clipped by 5 bases and J by 4 bases, with 12 bases between them. Per germline, CDR1 GTSNPN and CDR2 SVGIG (reference sequence). In DNA, the CDR3 is TGTGCCTGGGGGGGGGCCCTGAATCAGCCCCAGCATTTT. Translating gives CAWGGALNQPQHF. Together with reference TRBV30 and TRBJ1-5, the CDR3 gives the full variable domain: SQTIHQWPATLVQPVGSPLSLECTVEGTSNPNLYWYRQAAGRGLQLLFYSVGIGQISSEVPQNLSASRPQDRQFILSSKKLLLSDSGFYLCAWGGALNQPQHFGDGTRLSIL.

The rearrangement joins TRBV5-1 to TRBJ2-5, with a weak D call TRBD2 (6 bases). This CDR3 is built from 13 residues. Germline V gives CDR1 SGHRS, CDR2 YFSETQ. Trimming left V 4 bases short and J 2 bases short, with 9 bases between. The CDR3 DNA sequence: TGCGCCAGCAGCGCGGGACTTCAAGAGACCCAGTACTTC. It is translated as CASSAGLQETQYF.

J is TRBJ2-1 and V is TRBV5-1; the D gene is possibly TRBD1 (6 bases). The germline V and J ends were trimmed by 3 bases and 9 bases, with 16 bases remaining between them. The CDR3 is made up of 14 amino acids. Germline CDR1 SGHRS, CDR2 YFSETQ. In nucleotides, the CDR3 is TGCGCCAGCAGCTCGTCAGGGGAGTGGGGTGAGCAGTTCTTC. Its translation: CASSSSGEWGEQFF.

The J gene is TRBJ1-2, the V gene TRBV28; no firm D call. This CDR3 region has 11 residues. Germline V CDR1 and CDR2: MDHEN, SYDVKM. V shed 4 bases and J shed 5 bases, with 5 bases lying between them. In nucleotides, the CDR3 is TGTGCCAGCAGTTCGACTTATGGCTACACCTTC. This codes for CASSSTYGYTF.

This chain links TRBV19 with TRBJ1-1; weak D call: TRBD1 (6 bases). Trimming cost V 3 bases and J 6 bases, with 14 bases left between them. Germline lookup yields CDR1 LNHDA and CDR2 SQIVND (reference sequence). This CDR3 is 14 amino acids long. CDR3 coding DNA: TGTGCCAGTAGTATCGCCCCAGGGGCGGCTGAAGCTTTCTTT. Encoded protein: CASSIAPGAAEAFF.

J is TRBJ2-2 and V is TRBV7-2; 12 bases are shared with TRBD2. With V trimmed by 4 bases and J by 4 bases, 4 bases remained unmatched. Germline V gene sequence: CDR1 SGHTA, CDR2 FQGNSA. CDR3 length equals 16 residues. The CDR3 reads CASSSTSGSPTGELFF. CDR3 nucleotide sequence: TGTGCCAGCAGCTCGACTAGCGGGAGCCCCACCGGGGAGCTGTTTTTT.

The chain combines TRBV2 with TRBJ2-1; 7 bases align to TRBD1. J gave up 9 bases and V 4 bases, and 9 bases lay outside the gene matches. Germline CDR1 reads SNHLY; CDR2 reads FYNNEI. The CDR3 length is 14 residues. Here the CDR3 DNA reads TGTGCCAGCAGTGCCCGACAGGGCTTGGTTGAGCAGTTCTTC. Its protein is CASSARQGLVEQFF.

The V call is TRBV7-8, the J call TRBJ1-6; D perhaps matches TRBD1 (5 bases). Germline V gene data show CDR1 as SGHVS and CDR2 as FQNEAQ. The CDR3 extends over 13 amino acids. V was shortened by 8 bases and J by 6 bases, with 11 bases between the two germline ends. In DNA, the CDR3 is TGTGCCAGCGCCGGGGGTACTAATTCACCCCTCCACTTT. Amino acids: CASAGGTNSPLHF. Looking up the rest from reference TRBV7-8 and TRBJ1-6 gives the full variable domain: GAGVSQSPRYKVAKRGQDVALRCDPISGHVSLFWYQQALGQGPEFLTYFQNEAQLDKSGLPSDRFFAERPEGSVSTLKIQRTQQEDSAVYLCASAGGTNSPLHFGNGTRLTVT.

The chain joins TRBV3-1 (or the pseudogene TRBV3-2) to TRBJ2-2; 9 bases agree with TRBD1. The CDR3 sequence is 18 residues long. From germline, CDR1 is LGHDT and CDR2 YNNKEL (reference sequence). J gave up 0 bases and V 2 bases, and 7 bases lay outside the gene matches. CDR3 residues: CASSQRTGVGPNTGELFF. The CDR3 DNA reads as TGTGCCAGCAGCCAAAGGACAGGGGTCGGTCCGAACACCGGGGAGCTGTTTTTT.

This clone is a singleton in its sample. The chain recombines TRBV5-1 with TRBJ2-2; 7 positions match TRBD2. The ends lost 4 bases at V and 0 bases at J; junction bases unmatched: 9. CDR1 is SGHRS, CDR2 YFSETQ, per germline. CDR3 length: 17 residues. The CDR3 is CASSPRLGLANTGELFF. The CDR3 nucleotides read TGCGCCAGCAGCCCACGCCTTGGACTAGCGAACACCGGGGAGCTGTTTTTT.

This chain links TRBV19 with TRBJ2-3, with 7 bases lining up with TRBD1. CDR1 is LNHDA and CDR2 is SQIVND in the germline V gene (reference sequence). CDR3 size: 16 residues. With 2 bases clipped from V and 3 bases from J, the junction kept 8 bases outside the gene matches. CDR3 DNA: TGTGCCAGTAGTATAACCCCACAGGGGAGTACAGATACGCAGTATTTT. It is translated as CASSITPQGSTDTQYF.

The V gene is TRBV9, the J gene TRBJ2-7, with TRBD1 identical over 8 bases. The germline CDR1 and CDR2 sequences are SGDLS and YYNGEE. This CDR3 comprises 14 residues. After removal of 0 bases from V and 6 bases from J, the junction contained 5 bases not matched to a gene. The CDR3 loop is CASSVEGRGPEQYF. CDR3 nucleotide sequence: TGTGCCAGCAGCGTAGAGGGCAGGGGGCCCGAGCAGTACTTC.

The chain recombines TRBV18 with TRBJ2-3, with 8 nucleotides matching TRBD1. Trimming removed 5 bases from V and 1 base from J; junction bases left unmatched: 5. Germline CDR1 is KGHSH and CDR2 is LQKENI. The length of the CDR3 is 15 residues. CDR3 in DNA: TGTGCCAGCTCATCACAGGGGGTCGGCACAGATACGCAGTATTTT. Translation: CASSSQGVGTDTQYF.

V gene TRBV7-9 combines with J gene TRBJ1-5, with 9 bases fitting TRBD1. The CDR3 has 15 amino acids. J gave up 6 bases and V 3 bases, and 6 bases lay outside the gene matches. CDR1 SEHNR and CDR2 FQNEAQ come from the germline V gene (reference sequence). CDR3: CASSLTGQGGQPQHF. The DNA of the CDR3 is TGTGCCAGCAGCTTGACGGGACAGGGCGGTCAGCCCCAGCATTTT.

The chain joins TRBV29-1 to TRBJ1-1, with D possibly TRBD1 on 5 matching bases. V lost 2 bases, J lost 6 bases, and 10 bases lay in between. The CDR3 spans 12 residues. Germline V gives CDR1 SQVTM, CDR2 ANQGSEA. The CDR3 DNA is TGCAGCGTTGAAAGGGGCGAGGCTGAAGCTTTCTTT. Protein sequence: CSVERGEAEAFF. Full variable domain (outside the CDR3, taken from reference TRBV29-1 and TRBJ1-1): SAVISQKPSRDICQRGTSLTIQCQVDSQVTMMFWYRQQPGQSLTLIATANQGSEATYESGFVIDKFPISRPNLTFSTLTVSNMSPEDSSIYLCSVERGEAEAFFGQGTRLTVV.

The rearrangement uses TRBV5-1 and TRBJ1-4, with TRBD1 identical over 9 bases. The germline V gene has CDR1 SGHRS and CDR2 YFSETQ. The CDR3 contains 15 residues. Trimming at V came to 1 base and at J to 8 bases, leaving 6 bases not matched to a gene. The CDR3 protein is CASSLFGQGPEKLFF. For the CDR3, the DNA is TGCGCCAGCAGCTTGTTCGGACAGGGGCCCGAAAAACTGTTTTTT.